The 20 T cell receptor beta chains reported below all come from one sample, sequenced in a study of cytomegalovirus exposure and HLA in healthy donors. The PCR was carried out with 60 Vbeta primers and 13 Jbeta primers. Libraries were prepared by immunoSEQ multiplex PCR; TCRdb keeps only in-frame clonotypes and omits some of them. Of fewer than 200,000 clones in the sample, roughly 84% were seen once. The sequenced sample was PBMCs. The receptors derive from a girl under three years old in good health and CMV-seronegative.

The chain couples TRBV18 to TRBJ1-1; TRBD1 matches at 7 bases. V was clipped by 3 bases and J by 0 bases; unmatched bases: 7. CDR1 is KGHSH and CDR2 is LQKENI in the germline V gene. The CDR3 covers 16 residues. The CDR3: CASSPSEGQLNTEAFF. In DNA form, the CDR3 reads TGTGCCAGCTCACCTTCCGAGGGACAGTTGAACACTGAAGCTTTCTTT. The variable domain in full, with the rest retrieved from reference TRBV18 and TRBJ1-1, is NAGVMQNPRHLVRRRGQEARLRCSPMKGHSHVYWYRQLPEEGLKFMVYLQKENIIDESGMPKERFSAEFPKEGPSILRIQQVVRGDSAAYFCASSPSEGQLNTEAFFGQGTRLTVV.

The rearrangement links TRBV4-3 to TRBJ2-1; the match to TRBD2 covers 14 bases. The V segment lost 1 base and the J segment 14 bases; nucleotides outside the gene matches: 7. Germline-derived CDR1 and CDR2 are LGHNA and YSLEER. The CDR3 totals 15 residues. In nucleotides, the CDR3 is TGCGCCAGCAGCCAAGGACTAGCGGGAGGGCTTCCTGAGTTCTTC. This gives the protein CASSQGLAGGLPEFF.

This chain joins TRBV19 and TRBJ2-1, with 10 bases lining up with TRBD1. Unmatched junction bases numbered 13, after V lost 5 bases and J lost 6 bases. There are 17 residues in the CDR3. Looked up from germline, CDR1 is LNHDA and CDR2 is SQIVND (reference sequence). CDR3 region: CASSEGTGASLFNEQFF. The CDR3 nucleotides are TGTGCCAGTAGTGAGGGGACAGGGGCCTCCCTATTCAATGAGCAGTTCTTC.

The count of this clone is one. The rearrangement uses TRBV9 and TRBJ2-1; D is unclear. CDR3 size: 14 residues. The V end lost 0 bases, the J end lost 4 bases, and 8 bases lay between the germline ends. The germline V gene encodes CDR1 SGDLS and CDR2 YYNGEE. Here the CDR3 reads CASSVVASYNEQFF. Written as DNA, the CDR3 is TGTGCCAGCAGCGTAGTCGCGTCTTACAATGAGCAGTTCTTC.

This CDR3 reads CASSLGGQGSAGELFF. CDR3 DNA sequence: TGTGCCAGCAGCTTAGGAGGACAGGGTTCCGCCGGGGAGCTGTTTTTT. V and J are TRBV11-3 and TRBJ2-2, with 8 nucleotides matching TRBD1. Germline V CDR1 and CDR2: SGHNT, YENEEA. The CDR3 loop spans 16 amino acids. Trimming took 1 base from V and 6 from J; bases not matched to a gene: 7.

This clone was recorded only once. The chain employs TRBV7-8 and TRBJ2-2; D call uncertain. This CDR3 spans 16 amino acids. Germline CDR1 reads SGHVS; CDR2 reads FQNEAQ. The ends were cut back, 4 bases at V and 6 bases at J, with 18 bases in the middle. Written as DNA, the CDR3 is TGTGCCAGCAGCTCCATTCTACAGATTTTGTCCGGGGAGCTGTTTTTT. Protein: CASSSILQILSGELFF. The full variable domain, completed using reference TRBV7-8 and TRBJ2-2, is GAGVSQSPRYKVAKRGQDVALRCDPISGHVSLFWYQQALGQGPEFLTYFQNEAQLDKSGLPSDRFFAERPEGSVSTLKIQRTQQEDSAVYLCASSSILQILSGELFFGEGSRLTVL.

To note about this clone: The same CDR3 also results from other DNA sequences found in this sample. This rearrangement joins TRBV6-5 to TRBJ2-5, with D unclear. Germline-derived CDR1 and CDR2 are MNHEY and SVGAGI. V was clipped by 0 bases and J by 2 bases, with 7 bases between them. The CDR3 is 14 residues long. As DNA, the CDR3 is TGTGCCAGCAGTTACTCGCGAGATCAAGAGACCCAGTACTTC. Residues: CASSYSRDQETQYF.

The chain recombines TRBV30 with TRBJ1-2; a weak D match, TRBD1 (5 bases). Germline assignment: CDR1 GTSNPN and CDR2 SVGIG (reference sequence). This CDR3 has 12 amino acids. Trimming removed 3 bases at V and 7 bases at J, with 12 bases between. CDR3: CAWRGWGGGYTF. DNA for the CDR3: TGTGCCTGGAGAGGGTGGGGCGGTGGCTACACCTTC.

V usage is TRBV2 and J usage is TRBJ2-3, with D perhaps matching TRBD2 (5 bases). Germline assignment: CDR1 SNHLY and CDR2 FYNNEI. V was pared by 8 bases and J by 0 bases, with 15 bases between. The CDR3 runs to 15 residues. The CDR3 bases are TGTGCCAGCCATACTAGAGCTACTAGCACAGATACGCAGTATTTT. It yields the protein CASHTRATSTDTQYF.

The chain recombines TRBV7-2 with TRBJ2-1; TRBD2 aligns across 10 bases. The length of the CDR3 is 14 residues. Germline CDR1 is SGHTA and CDR2 is FQGNSA. Trimming took 5 bases from V and 10 from J; bases not matched to a gene: 8. DNA for the CDR3: TGTGCCAGCAGCGAACCTAGCGGGAGCGGCGAGCAGTTCTTC. It encodes CASSEPSGSGEQFF.

The chain uses TRBV27 and TRBJ1-2; no clear D gene. CDR3 length: 13 amino acids. Germline CDR1 MNHEY, CDR2 SMNVEV (reference sequence). V was shortened by 7 bases and J by 8 bases, with 17 bases between the two germline ends. In nucleotides, the CDR3 is TGTGCCAGCAAGGAGGGTTTGGGTGGGGGCTACACCTTC. Amino acid sequence: CASKEGLGGGYTF.

The chain recombines TRBV4-1 with TRBJ1-4; D perhaps matches TRBD1 (5 bases). Per germline, CDR1 MGHRA and CDR2 YSYEKL. V lost 4 bases to trimming and J lost 8 bases, with 11 bases between them. The CDR3 extends over 13 amino acids. The CDR3 DNA reads as TGCGCCAGCAGCCTACGGGGGGGAGAAAAACTGTTTTTT. Translating gives CASSLRGGEKLFF.

V usage is TRBV11-1 and J usage is TRBJ2-7, with 8 bases fitting TRBD1. Germline values: CDR1 SGHAT, CDR2 FQDESV (reference sequence). The CDR3 has 14 amino acids. V shed 1 base, J shed 7 bases, and the junction held 6 bases outside the gene matches. The CDR3 sequence is CASSLVGTGREQYF. CDR3 nucleotide sequence: TGTGCCAGCAGCTTAGTGGGGACAGGTCGTGAGCAGTACTTC.

The V and J genes are TRBV7-2 and TRBJ2-1; 7 nucleotides match TRBD2. Per germline, CDR1 SGHTA and CDR2 FQGNSA. V gave up 0 bases and J gave up 3 bases; unmatched junction bases: 2. The CDR3 contains 15 residues. The CDR3 DNA reads TGTGCCAGCAGCTTAGCGGGGGGGATCTACAATGAGCAGTTCTTC. Its translation: CASSLAGGIYNEQFF.

The gene calls are TRBV6-9 and TRBJ2-5; weak D call: TRBD2 (5 bases). This CDR3 comprises 18 residues. Germline V gives CDR1 MNHGY, CDR2 SVAAGI. Between the trimmed V and J ends, which lost 0 bases and 2 bases, there was a span of 19 bases. CDR3: CASSYSLGPAEIQETQYF. The CDR3 DNA reads TGTGCCAGCAGTTATTCCTTGGGCCCAGCGGAGATACAAGAGACCCAGTACTTC.

This chain uses TRBV5-1 with TRBJ2-1; 8 bases map to TRBD2. J gave up 4 bases and V 7 bases, and 4 bases lay outside the gene matches. Germline-derived CDR1 and CDR2 are SGHRS and YFSETQ. This CDR3 has 13 residues. The CDR3 loop reads CASGASGYNEQFF. The DNA for the CDR3 is TGCGCCAGCGGGGCTAGCGGGTACAATGAGCAGTTCTTC.

This clone was seen more than once but under ten times. The chain has TRBV25-1 and TRBJ1-4; no clear D. The CDR3 contains 15 residues. Germline V gene lookup returns CDR1 MGHDK and CDR2 SYGVNS. Trimming left V 3 bases short and J 6 bases short, with 14 bases between. Here the CDR3 reads CASSDTSPRDEKLFF. The CDR3 DNA reads as TGTGCCAGCAGTGATACGAGTCCCCGGGATGAAAAACTGTTTTTT.

The rearrangement links TRBV13 to TRBJ2-2; no clear D. V lost 0 bases, J lost 4 bases, and 6 bases lay in between. Germline V gene lookup returns CDR1 PRHDT and CDR2 FYEKMQ (reference sequence). The length of the CDR3 is 14 residues. The CDR3 DNA follows: TGTGCCAGCAGCTTAGGCCTTAGCACCGGGGAGCTGTTTTTT. It codes for CASSLGLSTGELFF.

CDR3 residues: CASSAWARSPLHF. The CDR3 bases are TGTGCCAGCAGCGCTTGGGCTCGTTCACCCCTCCACTTT. The rearrangement links TRBV6-1 to TRBJ1-6; D not resolved. Between the trimmed V and J ends, which lost 6 bases and 9 bases, there was a span of 12 bases. The CDR3 sequence is 13 residues long. CDR1 is MNHNS and CDR2 is SASEGT in the germline V gene.

V gene TRBV19 combines with J gene TRBJ2-2, with D possibly matching TRBD2 (5 bases). V lost 6 bases and J lost 1, with 9 bases in between. The CDR3 sequence is 14 residues long. Germline CDR1 and CDR2: LNHDA and SQIVND (reference sequence). The CDR3 spells CASRWAGNTGELFF. Written as DNA, the CDR3 is TGTGCCAGTAGGTGGGCGGGGAACACCGGGGAGCTGTTTTTT.